One and the same sample provided the 18 T cell receptor beta chains below, sequenced in a study of T cells in Graves' hyperthyroidism and ophthalmopathy. Amplification of TCR beta CDR3 regions used RNA as the template. The HTBI primer set served for first-round RT-PCR of the TCR CDR3. TCRdb redid the calling of the multiplex PCR reads with MiXCR, one entry per CDR3 protein. The repertoire holds about 590,000 distinct CDR3 sequences, approximately 14% seen once, with roughly 7.1% in the top ten. The sequenced material came from blood. These TCRs come from a woman in her late teens or twenties with Graves' ophthalmopathy.

The gene calls are TRBV6-5 and TRBJ2-2; tentative D call: TRBD1 (6 bases). Trimming left V 2 bases short and J 7 bases short, with 14 bases between. Germline loops: CDR1 MNHEY, CDR2 SVGAGI. The CDR3 runs 15 residues. The CDR3 sequence: CASSYPPRGGGELFF. For the CDR3, the DNA is TGTGCCAGCAGTTACCCGCCTAGAGGGGGCGGGGAGCTGTTTTTT.

This clonotype was observed a few times. V and J are TRBV20-1 and TRBJ2-7; TRBD2 matches 16 bases. In germline, CDR1 is DFQATT, CDR2 SNEGSKA (reference sequence). The CDR3 has 16 residues. Germline trimming cut 5 bases from V and 4 bases from J; bases unmatched to any gene: 8. Here the CDR3 DNA reads TGCAGTGCTGGGGGGACTAGCGGGAGGGCCCGGTACGAGCAGTACTTC. Its protein is CSAGGTSGRARYEQYF.

This clonotype was counted ten times or more. The V gene is TRBV7-8, the J gene TRBJ2-7; D call uncertain. The germline V gene encodes CDR1 SGHVS and CDR2 FQNEAQ. V was cut by 5 bases and J by 3 bases, with 11 bases left in between. This CDR3 spans 13 amino acids. The CDR3 loop reads CASSIDILYEQYF. In DNA form, the CDR3 reads TGTGCCAGCAGCATAGACATTCTCTACGAGCAGTACTTC.

This clonotype was detected a few times. The V call is TRBV27, the J call TRBJ2-1; 7 bases align to TRBD1. V lost 8 bases to trimming and J lost 4 bases; unmatched junction nucleotides: 8. The germline CDR1 and CDR2 sequences are MNHEY and SMNVEV (reference sequence). This CDR3 has 14 residues. The DNA for the CDR3 is TGTGCCAGCCGAGCCGGGACAGTTTACAATGAGCAGTTCTTC. Protein product: CASRAGTVYNEQFF.

A note on this clonotype: A much bigger clone sits one base away, suggesting this may be a read error. J is TRBJ1-1 and V is TRBV7-9; maybe TRBD1 (5 bases). V shed 0 bases and J shed 6 bases, with 11 bases lying between them. The CDR3 has 14 amino acids. Germline-derived CDR1 and CDR2 are SEHNR and FQNEAQ (reference sequence). Here the CDR3 DNA reads TGTGCCAGCAGCTTAGCGGCAGGGACCGCTGAAGCTTTCTTT. Translated: CASSLAAGTAEAFF.

This clonotype was picked up many times. This rearrangement joins TRBV2 to TRBJ1-3, with D perhaps matching TRBD1 (5 bases). Germline CDR1 SNHLY, CDR2 FYNNEI. The CDR3 has 12 amino acids. The ends were cut back, 8 bases at V and 4 bases at J, with 9 bases in the middle. The CDR3 DNA reads as TGTGCCAGCGCGGGGGTAGGAAACACCATATATTTT. It encodes CASAGVGNTIYF.

This clonotype appeared many times. The V call is TRBV7-9, the J call TRBJ2-7; no firm D call. CDR3 length: 15 residues. Between the trimmed V and J ends, which lost 4 bases and 7 bases, there was a span of 20 bases. Per the germline V gene, CDR1 is SEHNR and CDR2 is FQNEAQ (reference sequence). CDR3 protein: CASSSALRRSLEQYF. Here the CDR3 DNA reads TGTGCCAGCAGCTCTGCTCTACGGCGGTCCCTGGAGCAGTACTTC.

The V gene is TRBV6-1, the J gene TRBJ2-3; 7 positions match TRBD1. This CDR3 comprises 16 residues. V gave up 3 bases and J gave up 0 bases; unmatched junction bases: 6. The germline CDR1 and CDR2 sequences are MNHNS and SASEGT. CDR3 residues: CASSDRQGLSTDTQYF. CDR3 bases: TGTGCCAGCAGTGATCGACAGGGCTTAAGCACAGATACGCAGTATTTT.

This chain uses TRBV20-1 with TRBJ1-1; 11 nucleotides line up with TRBD1. The CDR3 spans 15 residues. V gave up 5 bases and J gave up 3 bases; unmatched junction bases: 8. Germline lookup yields CDR1 DFQATT and CDR2 SNEGSKA (reference sequence). Here the CDR3 DNA reads TGCAGTGCTTTGGGACAGGGGGGATTAGACACTGAAGCTTTCTTT. It encodes CSALGQGGLDTEAFF.

This clonotype was observed many times. The J gene is TRBJ2-3, the V gene TRBV12-5, with 8 bases fitting TRBD2. With V trimmed by 2 bases and J by 5 bases, 3 bases remained unmatched. This CDR3 has 14 residues. Per the germline V gene, CDR1 is LGHNT and CDR2 is FRNRAP. The CDR3 spells CASGLTGGEDTQYF. CDR3 bases: TGTGCTAGTGGTTTGACGGGAGGGGAAGATACGCAGTATTTT.

This rearrangement joins TRBV18 to TRBJ1-2; D remains ambiguous. Germline V CDR1 and CDR2: KGHSH, LQKENI. The CDR3 consists of 14 residues. Trimming cost V 2 bases and J 4 bases, with 11 bases left between them. CDR3 amino acids: CASSPGEIPYGYTF. CDR3 bases: TGTGCCAGCTCACCAGGCGAAATTCCCTATGGCTACACCTTC.

The rearrangement uses TRBV5-1 and TRBJ1-2, with D unresolved. The germline V and J ends were trimmed by 0 bases and 8 bases, with 11 bases remaining between them. The CDR3 totals 13 residues. Germline values: CDR1 SGHRS, CDR2 YFSETQ. CDR3 DNA sequence: TGCGCCAGCAGCTTGGTGGCAGCCGACGGCTACACCTTC. Translation: CASSLVAADGYTF.

This chain joins TRBV15 and TRBJ2-4, with D possibly TRBD1 on 7 matching bases. The germline V gene encodes CDR1 LNHNV and CDR2 YYDKDF (reference sequence). V shed 3 bases and J shed 3 bases, with 12 bases lying between them. This CDR3 region has 15 residues. The CDR3 spells CATSSRQGGKNIQYF. DNA for the CDR3: TGTGCCACCAGCAGTAGACAGGGAGGCAAAAACATTCAGTACTTC.

There are many counts of this clonotype. The chain is built from TRBV6-2 or TRBV6-3 and TRBJ2-1, with TRBD1 matching over 10 bases. V dropped 5 bases and J dropped 6; count of bases not matched to a gene: 4. CDR1 is MNHEY, CDR2 SVGEGT, per germline. This CDR3 has 14 residues. CDR3 residues: CASSRRQGANEQFF. The CDR3 nucleotides are TGTGCCAGCAGTCGTAGACAGGGGGCCAATGAGCAGTTCTTC.

This clonotype was counted between two and nine times. The V and J genes are TRBV6-5 and TRBJ1-1, with a tentative D call TRBD1 (5 bases). The CDR3 totals 15 residues. Germline assignment: CDR1 MNHEY and CDR2 SVGAGI. Between the trimmed V and J ends, which lost 5 bases and 3 bases, there was a span of 16 bases. CDR3 nucleotides: TGTGCCAGCAGTCCAGCCGGGGGGAGGGACACTGAAGCTTTCTTT. This gives the protein CASSPAGGRDTEAFF.

This clonotype came up many times. The chain has TRBV6-1 and TRBJ2-2; D may be TRBD2 (5 bases). The CDR3 consists of 14 residues. Germline CDR1 and CDR2: MNHNS and SASEGT. V was shortened by 6 bases and J by 3 bases, with 11 bases between the two germline ends. CDR3 sequence reads: CASRGHGDTGELFF. CDR3 DNA: TGTGCCAGCAGGGGTCACGGGGACACCGGGGAGCTGTTTTTT.

This clonotype has ten or more counts. This rearrangement joins TRBV20-1 to TRBJ1-4; D is perhaps TRBD1 (6 bases). The V end was cut by 0 bases, the J end by 2 bases, with 13 bases between. Germline V gives CDR1 DFQATT, CDR2 SNEGSKA (reference sequence). This CDR3 spans 16 amino acids. The CDR3 DNA sequence: TGCAGTGCTAGAGAGGGGGGGGGCATGACTAATGAAAAACTGTTTTTT. This translates into CSAREGGGMTNEKLFF.

This clonotype appeared many times. The chain carries TRBV6-5 and TRBJ1-5; no clear D. Germline V gene data show CDR1 as MNHEY and CDR2 as SVGAGI. V lost 0 bases, J lost 0 bases, and 12 bases lay in between. The CDR3 covers 17 residues. CDR3: CASSYSGGPFSNQPQHF. As DNA, the CDR3 is TGTGCCAGCAGTTACTCCGGCGGACCCTTTAGCAATCAGCCCCAGCATTTT.